These 12 T cell receptor beta chains were sequenced from one sample in a study of T-cell memory formation after mild COVID-19. TCRdb ran MiXCR on the 5' RACE reads and lists one entry per CDR3 protein. This table has hundreds of thousands of distinct CDR3 sequences, approximately 25% appearing once. The sequencing sample was made of PBMCs or a T cell subset sorted from them (not recorded which). The receptors were gathered from an adult woman who had mild COVID-19 (a few samples of this study predate the infection). Cell type and time point are not known.

This clonotype was detected a few times. The chain employs TRBV20-1 and TRBJ2-7; D possibly corresponds to TRBD2 (6 bases). The CDR3 consists of 10 residues. Germline CDR1 reads DFQATT; CDR2 reads SNEGSKA (reference sequence). Trimming shortened V by 4 bases and J by 6 bases, and 7 bases separated the two germline ends. CDR3 region: CSAMGGEQYF. The CDR3 DNA is TGCAGTGCTATGGGGGGCGAGCAGTACTTC.

In its sample, this clonotype was seen a few times. The genes are TRBV5-1 and TRBJ1-1; D possibly corresponds to TRBD1 (5 bases). This CDR3 has 15 residues. CDR1 and CDR2 from the germline V gene are SGHRS and YFSETQ. V lost 3 bases and J 0 bases, leaving 12 bases between the germline ends. The CDR3, as DNA: TGCGCCAGCAGCTCATTAGGGGACGTGAACACTGAAGCTTTCTTT. This codes for CASSSLGDVNTEAFF.

V gene TRBV20-1 combines with J gene TRBJ2-1, with 12 nucleotides matching TRBD1. Germline CDR1 reads DFQATT; CDR2 reads SNEGSKA (reference sequence). Trimming took 4 bases from V and 7 from J; bases not matched to a gene: 8. This CDR3 is built from 15 residues. CDR3 region: CSATQGGQGANEQFF. Here the CDR3 DNA reads TGCAGTGCTACCCAGGGGGGACAGGGGGCTAATGAGCAGTTCTTC.

V is TRBV20-1 and J is TRBJ2-5; 11 bases fit TRBD2. In germline, CDR1 is DFQATT, CDR2 SNEGSKA (reference sequence). CDR3 length: 14 residues. J was trimmed by 5 bases and V by 6 bases; bases with no gene match: 8. In nucleotides, the CDR3 is TGCAGTGCCAAAACTAGCGGGAGAGGGGAGACCCAGTACTTC. This codes for CSAKTSGRGETQYF.

This clonotype was seen a handful of times. V and J are TRBV7-9 and TRBJ2-3; perhaps TRBD2 as D (5 bases). V lost 6 bases and J 3 bases, leaving 22 bases between the germline ends. The CDR3 sequence is 17 residues long. Germline-derived CDR1 and CDR2 are SEHNR and FQNEAQ (reference sequence). CDR3 DNA: TGTGCCAGCAGTCGACCCCTCCTAGCTATCAAGACAGATACGCAGTATTTT. This codes for CASSRPLLAIKTDTQYF.

This clonotype was recorded a few times. The chain employs TRBV5-1 and TRBJ2-1; 7 positions agree with TRBD2. The germline CDR1 and CDR2 sequences are SGHRS and YFSETQ. This CDR3 is built from 15 residues. V gave up 4 bases and J gave up 4 bases; unmatched junction bases: 8. CDR3 residues: CASSTPGGGYNEQFF. CDR3 bases: TGCGCCAGCAGCACCCCTGGGGGGGGGTACAATGAGCAGTTCTTC. The full variable domain, with the rest looked up from reference TRBV5-1 and TRBJ2-1, is KAGVTQTPRYLIKTRGQQVTLSCSPISGHRSVSWYQQTPGQGLQFLFEYFSETQRNKGNFPGRFSGRQFSNSRSEMNVSTLELGDSALYLCASSTPGGGYNEQFFGPGTRLTVL.

This clonotype was detected only a few times. The V gene is TRBV5-1, the J gene TRBJ2-3; TRBD2 matches 9 bases. The CDR3 contains 13 residues. Germline V gives CDR1 SGHRS, CDR2 YFSETQ. Trimming cost V 7 bases and J 2 bases; bases outside gene matches: 2. CDR3 DNA: TGCGCCAGCCAGCGGGGGGACACAGATACGCAGTATTTT. Translated, it gives CASQRGDTDTQYF.

This clonotype was observed a handful of times. The chain recombines TRBV29-1 with TRBJ1-2; 9 nucleotides agree with TRBD1. The CDR3 length is 11 residues. CDR1 SQVTM and CDR2 ANQGSEA come from the germline V gene. The ends lost 6 bases at V and 5 bases at J; junction bases unmatched: 1. The CDR3 region is CSVTGGYGYTF. In DNA, the CDR3 is TGCAGCGTGACAGGGGGATATGGCTACACCTTC. Combining the CDR3 with reference TRBV29-1 and TRBJ1-2 gives the whole variable domain SAVISQKPSRDICQRGTSLTIQCQVDSQVTMMFWYRQQPGQSLTLIATANQGSEATYESGFVIDKFPISRPNLTFSTLTVSNMSPEDSSIYLCSVTGGYGYTFGSGTRLTVV.

This clonotype occurred a few times. This chain connects TRBV7-6 to TRBJ2-5; D could derive from TRBD1 or TRBD2 (7 bases each). V was cut by 1 base and J by 2 bases, with 14 bases left in between. CDR1 and CDR2 (germline): SGHVS, FNYEAQ. The CDR3 has 16 amino acids. CDR3 nucleotide sequence: TGTGCCAGCAGCTTAGGAAGGGGGCGGGGGCAAGAGACCCAGTACTTC. Amino acid sequence: CASSLGRGRGQETQYF.

The chain is built from TRBV12-3 or TRBV12-4 and TRBJ2-1; tentative D call: TRBD2 (6 bases). Trimming removed 6 bases at V and 5 bases at J, with 17 bases between. The CDR3 runs to 15 residues. CDR3 protein: CASRWTTLGNNEQFF. Written as DNA, the CDR3 is TGTGCCAGCAGGTGGACTACCCTTGGGAACAATGAGCAGTTCTTC.

This clonotype was counted at least ten times. The chain recombines TRBV6-6 with TRBJ1-5, with TRBD1 identical over 9 bases. The junction had 13 bases not matched to a gene; V was cut back by 6 bases and J by 1 base. Germline V gene data show CDR1 as MNHNY and CDR2 as SVGAGI (reference sequence). CDR3 size: 18 residues. In nucleotides, the CDR3 is TGTGCCAGCAGCCCCACAGGACAGGGGACGGAGAGCAATCAGCCCCAGCATTTT. It specifies CASSPTGQGTESNQPQHF.

This clonotype was recorded many times. The chain links TRBV18 to TRBJ2-3; tentative D call: TRBD2 (6 bases). The V gene lost 5 bases and the J gene lost 0 bases, with 12 bases spanning the gap. The CDR3 loop spans 15 amino acids. CDR1 and CDR2 from the germline V gene are KGHSH and LQKENI. The CDR3 region is CASSTDYSSTDTQYF. The CDR3 nucleotides read TGTGCCAGCTCAACGGACTATTCCAGCACAGATACGCAGTATTTT.